This T cell receptor (beta chain) was documented in a study of blood T cell repertoires in COVID-19. Study summary: The United States, Italy and Spain supplied acute and convalescent COVID-19 samples. PBMCs, B-cell-depleted T cells, or T cells were the source of the cDNA or gDNA that made up the material.

Sequencing was performed with immunoSEQ multiplex PCR; in TCRdb, only in-frame clones are kept and a portion is missing. The repertoire has approximately 200,000 clones, 81% of them found once; the top ten carry 12%. This CDR3 is built from 15 residues. The germline CDR1 and CDR2 sequences are SNHLY and FYNNEI. J lost 5 bases, V lost 2 bases, and 6 bases had no gene match. The gene calls are TRBV2 and TRBJ2-5, with 9 bases matching TRBD2. The specimen was peripheral blood. This sequence originates from a woman aged 80 or older with COVID-19, enrolled during active disease. CDR3 coding DNA: TGTGCCAGCAGTGAATTCAGGAGCGGGGGGGAGACCCAGTACTTC. Protein product: CASSEFRSGGETQYF.